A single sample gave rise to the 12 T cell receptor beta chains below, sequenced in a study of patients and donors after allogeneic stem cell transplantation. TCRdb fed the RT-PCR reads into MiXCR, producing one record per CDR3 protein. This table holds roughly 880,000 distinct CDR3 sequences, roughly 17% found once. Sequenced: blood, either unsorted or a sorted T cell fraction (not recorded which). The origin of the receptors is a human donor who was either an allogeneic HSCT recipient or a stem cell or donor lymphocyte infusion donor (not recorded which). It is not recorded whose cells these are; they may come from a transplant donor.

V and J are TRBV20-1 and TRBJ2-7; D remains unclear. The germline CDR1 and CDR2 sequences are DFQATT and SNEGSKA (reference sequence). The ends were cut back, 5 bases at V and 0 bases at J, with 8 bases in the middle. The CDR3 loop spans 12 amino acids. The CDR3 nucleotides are TGCAGTGCTGGGCCCCTCTCCTACGAGCAGTACTTC. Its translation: CSAGPLSYEQYF.

The CDR3, as DNA: TGCGCCAGCAGCCCCGGGGCGGGGGGATCCTACGAGCAGTACTTC. This encodes CASSPGAGGSYEQYF. V is TRBV4-3 and J is TRBJ2-7; 8 bases fit TRBD2. With 4 bases clipped from V and 1 base from J, the junction kept 6 bases outside the gene matches. Germline values: CDR1 LGHNA, CDR2 YSLEER. CDR3 size: 15 residues.

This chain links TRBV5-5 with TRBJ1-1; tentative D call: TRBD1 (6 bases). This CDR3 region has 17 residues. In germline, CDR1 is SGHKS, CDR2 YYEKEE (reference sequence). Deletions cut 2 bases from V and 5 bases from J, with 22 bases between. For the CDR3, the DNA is TGTGCCAGCAGCTTCCAGATTACTCCGAGGGGGAGGACTGAAGCTTTCTTT. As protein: CASSFQITPRGRTEAFF.

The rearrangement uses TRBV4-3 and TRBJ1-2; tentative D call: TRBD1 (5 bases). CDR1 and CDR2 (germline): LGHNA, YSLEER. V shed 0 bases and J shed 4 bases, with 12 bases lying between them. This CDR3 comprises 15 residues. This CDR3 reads CASSQDGDLFYGYTF. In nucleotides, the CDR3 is TGCGCCAGCAGCCAAGATGGGGACTTATTCTATGGCTACACCTTC.

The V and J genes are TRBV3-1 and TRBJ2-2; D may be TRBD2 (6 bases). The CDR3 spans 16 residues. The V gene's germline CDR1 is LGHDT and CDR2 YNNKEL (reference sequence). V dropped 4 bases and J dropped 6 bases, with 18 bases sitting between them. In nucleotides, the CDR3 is TGTGCCAGCAGCCCGGCAGGAGGGGTAAAGGCCGGGGAGCTGTTTTTT. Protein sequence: CASSPAGGVKAGELFF.

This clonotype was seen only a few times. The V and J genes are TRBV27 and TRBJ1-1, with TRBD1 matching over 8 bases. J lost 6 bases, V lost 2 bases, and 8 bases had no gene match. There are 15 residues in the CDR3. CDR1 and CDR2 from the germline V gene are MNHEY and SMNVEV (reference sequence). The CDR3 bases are TGTGCCAGCAGTTTAATCCTCACAGGGGGAGCTGAAGCTTTCTTT. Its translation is CASSLILTGGAEAFF.

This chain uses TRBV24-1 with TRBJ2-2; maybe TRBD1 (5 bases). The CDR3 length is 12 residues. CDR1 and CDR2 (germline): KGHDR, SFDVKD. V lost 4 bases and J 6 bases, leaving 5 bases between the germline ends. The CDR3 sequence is CATSEGAGELFF. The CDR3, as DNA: TGTGCCACCAGTGAAGGGGCCGGGGAGCTGTTTTTT.

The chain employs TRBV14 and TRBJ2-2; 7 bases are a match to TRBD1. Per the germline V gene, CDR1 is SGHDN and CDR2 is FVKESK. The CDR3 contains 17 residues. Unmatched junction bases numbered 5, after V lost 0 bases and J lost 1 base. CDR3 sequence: CASSQDRGTVNTGELFF. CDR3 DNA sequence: TGTGCCAGCAGCCAAGATCGTGGGACAGTGAACACCGGGGAGCTGTTTTTT.

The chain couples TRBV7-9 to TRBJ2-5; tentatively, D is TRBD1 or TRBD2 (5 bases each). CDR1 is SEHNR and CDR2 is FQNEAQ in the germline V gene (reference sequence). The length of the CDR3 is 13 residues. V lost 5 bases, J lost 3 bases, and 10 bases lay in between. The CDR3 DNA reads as TGTGCCAGCAGCAGTCGGGGCGAAGAGACCCAGTACTTC. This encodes CASSSRGEETQYF. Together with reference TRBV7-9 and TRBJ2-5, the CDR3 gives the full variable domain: DTGVSQNPRHKITKRGQNVTFRCDPISEHNRLYWYRQTLGQGPEFLTYFQNEAQLEKSRLLSDRFSAERPKGSFSTLEIQRTEQGDSAMYLCASSSRGEETQYFGPGTRLLVL.

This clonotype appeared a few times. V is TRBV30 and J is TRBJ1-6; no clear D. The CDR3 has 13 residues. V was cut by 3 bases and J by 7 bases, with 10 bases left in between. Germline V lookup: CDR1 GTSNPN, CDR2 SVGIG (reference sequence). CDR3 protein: CAWSRKKNSPLHF. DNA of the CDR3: TGTGCCTGGAGCCGGAAGAAGAATTCACCCCTCCACTTT.

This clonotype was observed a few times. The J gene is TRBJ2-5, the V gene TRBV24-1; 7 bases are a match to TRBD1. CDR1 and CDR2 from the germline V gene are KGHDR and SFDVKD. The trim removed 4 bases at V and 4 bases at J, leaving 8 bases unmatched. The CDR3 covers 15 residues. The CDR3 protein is CATSDLKQGRETQYF. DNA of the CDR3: TGTGCCACCAGTGACCTAAAACAGGGGCGAGAGACCCAGTACTTC.

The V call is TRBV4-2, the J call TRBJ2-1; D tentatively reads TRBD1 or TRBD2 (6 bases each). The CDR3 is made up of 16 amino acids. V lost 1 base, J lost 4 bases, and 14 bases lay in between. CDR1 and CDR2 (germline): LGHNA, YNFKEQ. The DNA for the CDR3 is TGTGCCAGCAGCCAAGTTCAACTAGGGGGGTACAATGAGCAGTTCTTC. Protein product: CASSQVQLGGYNEQFF.